This T cell receptor beta chain was obtained from a study of cytomegalovirus exposure and HLA in healthy donors. Overall study: Out of fewer than 400 genotyped donors, roughly 83% belonged to the Caucasian-associated ancestry cluster. Study-wide findings and caveats: HLA alleles were associated with around 17,000 TCR beta sequences in a later analysis at 0.05 false discovery rate. Researchers left out some V segments, among them TRBV6-2 and TRBV6-3, as indistinguishable. The only immune exposure information that was available was CMV serostatus.

Looked up from germline, CDR1 is SGHRS and CDR2 is YFSETQ. The CDR3 runs 15 residues. The V and J ends lost 4 bases and 8 bases, in that order; junction bases with no gene match: 9. This clone was observed a handful of times. Its antigen is as yet unknown. The PCR ran on 60 Vbeta and 13 Jbeta primers. The table came from immunoSEQ multiplex PCR; TCRdb's copy has only in-frame clones and leaves some out. The sample lists more than 85,000 clones; 10% to 15% were seen once. The clonotype comes from a man in his forties or fifties in good health and CMV-seropositive. Material: PBMCs. The V gene is TRBV5-1, the J gene TRBJ2-2, with 9 nucleotides matching TRBD2. The CDR3, as DNA: TGCGCCAGCAGCACAGCGGGAGGAAGTCAAGGGGAGCTGTTTTTT. This gives the protein CASSTAGGSQGELFF.